This T cell receptor beta chain was obtained from a study of a mutant IDH1 vaccine in newly diagnosed glioma. The CDR3 runs to 14 residues. The V gene's germline CDR1 is LNHDA and CDR2 SQIVND (reference sequence). Losses at the gene ends were 5 bases for V and 8 bases for J; bases not matched to a gene: 6. Using immunoSEQ multiplex PCR, the repertoire was profiled, and TCRdb retains in-frame clones only, with some absent. The table includes just over 60,000 clones, roughly four fifths detected once. About this clone itself: Its antigen is currently unknown.

Indicated time point: week 47, end of study. The study gave 300 ug of mutant IDH1 20-mer peptide per vaccine dose, with topical imiquimod. The V call is TRBV19, the J call TRBJ2-1; the match to TRBD1 covers 10 bases. This clonotype originated in a man aged 25-40 years with glioma. The starting material was PBMCs, obtained from a glioma patient whose treatment included an IDH1 peptide vaccine. CDR3 amino acids: CASSWGTGVDEQFF. The CDR3, as DNA: TGTGCCAGTAGTTGGGGGACAGGGGTGGATGAGCAGTTCTTC. The variable domain in full, with the rest retrieved from reference TRBV19 and TRBJ2-1, is DGGITQSPKYLFRKEGQNVTLSCEQNLNHDAMYWYRQDPGQGLRLIYYSQIVNDFQKGDIAEGYSVSREKKESFPLTVTSAQKNPTAFYLCASSWGTGVDEQFFGPGTRLTVL.